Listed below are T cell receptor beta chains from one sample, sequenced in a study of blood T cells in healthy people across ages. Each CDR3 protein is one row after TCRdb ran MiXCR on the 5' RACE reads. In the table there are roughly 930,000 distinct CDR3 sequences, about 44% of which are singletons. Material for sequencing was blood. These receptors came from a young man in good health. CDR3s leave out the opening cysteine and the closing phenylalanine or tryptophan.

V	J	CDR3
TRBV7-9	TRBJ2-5	ASSSSNRNPLETQY
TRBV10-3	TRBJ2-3	AIMGADTQY
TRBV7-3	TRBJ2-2	ASSLTGSNTGELF
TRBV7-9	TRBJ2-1	ASSLPGQGAVNEQF
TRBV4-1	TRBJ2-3	ASSQVRGIGRDTQY
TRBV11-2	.	ASSLALDSAYEQY
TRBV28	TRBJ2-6	AISNGGVGANVLT
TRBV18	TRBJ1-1	ASSRPGQGAEAF
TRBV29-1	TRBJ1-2	SAEGYGYT
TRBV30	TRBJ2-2	AWSVSAGELF
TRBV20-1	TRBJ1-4	SATKPGVNEKLF
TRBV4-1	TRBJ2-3	ASSQVGGQSTDTQY
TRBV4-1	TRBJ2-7	ASSQGSTSGVREQY
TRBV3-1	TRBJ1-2	ASRPGGVHGYT
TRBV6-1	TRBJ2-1	ASRSVSLYNEQF
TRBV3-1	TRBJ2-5	ASSSSASVGPLETQY
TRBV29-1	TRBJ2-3	SVEELAGGGDTQY
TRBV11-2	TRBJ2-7	ASSLTISSYEQY
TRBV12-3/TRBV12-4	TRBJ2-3	ASSYGTSGRSTDTQY
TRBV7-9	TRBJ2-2	ASSRSTGELF
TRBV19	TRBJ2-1	ASSNTGLVVEGSYNEQF
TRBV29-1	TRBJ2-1	SVDEGRRLQWSHNEQF
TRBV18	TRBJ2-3	ASSPELAKADTQY
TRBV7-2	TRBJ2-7	ASSPGTGSSYEQY
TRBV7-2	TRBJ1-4	ASSLSPGTNEKLF
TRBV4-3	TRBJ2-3	ASSISSSDTQY
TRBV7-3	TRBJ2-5	ASSPRLAGNEQY
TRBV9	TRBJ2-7	ASSVGGGSQGEQY
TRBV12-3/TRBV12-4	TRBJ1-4	ASTRGAREKLF
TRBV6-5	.	ASSYSLAGDRYEQY
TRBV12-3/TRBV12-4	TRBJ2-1	ASSLLWDSGGASYNEQF
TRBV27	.	ASSHENSPYEQY
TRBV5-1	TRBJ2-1	ASSLNGGEFGEQF
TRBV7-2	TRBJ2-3	ASSLVGPGTDTQY
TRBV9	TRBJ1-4	ASSVEGADEKLF
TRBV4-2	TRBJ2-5	ASSPGGVQETQY
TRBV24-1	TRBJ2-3	ATSDLPGGADTQY
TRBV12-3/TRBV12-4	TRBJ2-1	ASSPGTSGGDNEQF
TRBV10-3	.	EMYRESSYYEQY
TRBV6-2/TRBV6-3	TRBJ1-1	ASSSPKVMNTEAF
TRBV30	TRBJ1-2	AWSVAQHYGYT
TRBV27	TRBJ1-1	ASSLLTDREAF
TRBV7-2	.	ASTTLMLGGETQY
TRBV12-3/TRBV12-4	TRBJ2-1	VSRWGVSYNEQF
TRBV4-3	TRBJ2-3	ASSQDRSDTQY